This T cell receptor beta chain originates from a study of response to subunit inactivated influenza vaccine. The study's findings and limits: It was suggested by the authors that few new T cells are recruited by each seasonal influenza vaccination.

The CDR3 extends over 13 amino acids. Trimming stripped 6 bases from V and 7 bases from J, with 14 bases between. Via MiXCR, TCRdb re-called the RT-PCR reads, giving one row per CDR3 protein. The sample lists more than 150,000 distinct CDR3 sequences; 9.2% were seen once. This clonotype was detected ten times or more. Its specificity is unknown. The material was non-naive T cells sorted from PBMCs, obtained on the day of vaccination. The rearrangement uses TRBV12-3 or TRBV12-4 and TRBJ2-3, with a weak D call TRBD2 (6 bases). The clonotype originates from a man aged 45-60 years who received an inactivated influenza vaccine. CDR3 DNA: TGTGCCAGCAGCCGAAGGACTACTAATACGCAGTATTTT. As protein: CASSRRTTNTQYF.